This entry lists 9 T cell receptor beta chains sequenced from one sample in a study of blood T cell repertoires in COVID-19. Method: immunoSEQ multiplex PCR; TCRdb's copy keeps in-frame clones and lacks some. The sample yields under 250,000 clones, approximately 86% seen once. Specimen: peripheral blood. Receptor source: a middle-aged man with acute or convalescent COVID-19.

This clone was observed a few times. The chain is built from TRBV19 and TRBJ2-1, with 9 bases aligning to TRBD2. CDR3 length equals 15 residues. Losses at the gene ends were 7 bases for V and 0 bases for J; bases not matched to a gene: 4. Looked up from germline, CDR1 is LNHDA and CDR2 is SQIVND (reference sequence). CDR3 sequence (DNA): TGTGCCAGTAACCTAGCGGGGAGCTCCTACAATGAGCAGTTCTTC. Protein: CASNLAGSSYNEQFF. Full variable domain (missing parts from reference TRBV19 and TRBJ2-1): DGGITQSPKYLFRKEGQNVTLSCEQNLNHDAMYWYRQDPGQGLRLIYYSQIVNDFQKGDIAEGYSVSREKKESFPLTVTSAQKNPTAFYLCASNLAGSSYNEQFFGPGTRLTVL.

This chain uses TRBV5-3 with TRBJ2-5, with 10 bases fitting TRBD1. TRBV5-3 qualifies as an ORF whose function is uncertain. This CDR3 is built from 18 residues. V dropped 4 bases and J dropped 3; count of bases not matched to a gene: 15. This CDR3 reads CARSQGTGDGGREETQYF. DNA for the CDR3: TGTGCCAGAAGCCAGGGGACAGGGGATGGGGGACGGGAAGAGACCCAGTACTTC.

The chain has TRBV5-1 and TRBJ2-1; weak D call: TRBD2 (6 bases). The CDR3 length is 16 residues. Germline V gene lookup returns CDR1 SGHRS and CDR2 YFSETQ. Between the trimmed V and J ends, which lost 0 bases and 7 bases, there was a span of 17 bases. As DNA, the CDR3 is TGCGCCAGCAGCTTGGCGGGGGTGGTAGCGGAGAATGAGCAGTTCTTC. This translates into CASSLAGVVAENEQFF.

This clone came up once. The chain combines TRBV3-1 (or the pseudogene TRBV3-2) with TRBJ2-7; 7 positions match TRBD1. Germline V lookup: CDR1 LGHDT, CDR2 YNNKEL (reference sequence). The CDR3 covers 13 residues. Trimming removed 5 bases from V and 6 bases from J; junction bases left unmatched: 7. CDR3 protein: CASSKTGMSEQYF. The CDR3, as DNA: TGTGCCAGCAGCAAGACAGGGATGAGCGAGCAGTACTTC.

This chain uses TRBV3-1 (or the pseudogene TRBV3-2) with TRBJ2-3, with TRBD2 identical over 12 bases. Trimming cost V 0 bases and J 6 bases; bases outside gene matches: 4. Germline V gives CDR1 LGHDT, CDR2 YNNKEL (reference sequence). The CDR3 spans 16 residues. CDR3: CASSQDLAGGPDTQYF. Here the CDR3 DNA reads TGTGCCAGCAGCCAAGATCTAGCGGGAGGGCCCGATACGCAGTATTTT.

This chain connects TRBV2 to TRBJ1-2; D is unclear. The germline CDR1 and CDR2 sequences are SNHLY and FYNNEI. The CDR3 extends over 12 amino acids. V was pared by 7 bases and J by 1 base, with 7 bases between. The DNA for the CDR3 is TGTGCCAGCATATACAGTAACTATGGCTACACCTTC. Its translation: CASIYSNYGYTF.

This chain joins TRBV7-9 and TRBJ2-2; possible D gene TRBD1, 5 bases. Trimming shortened V by 3 bases and J by 6 bases, and 8 bases separated the two germline ends. The CDR3 totals 13 residues. Looked up from germline, CDR1 is SEHNR and CDR2 is FQNEAQ (reference sequence). CDR3: CASSLTVAGELFF. The CDR3 DNA reads as TGTGCCAGCAGCTTGACAGTAGCCGGGGAGCTGTTTTTT. Full variable domain (rest looked up from reference TRBV7-9 and TRBJ2-2): DTGVSQNPRHKITKRGQNVTFRCDPISEHNRLYWYRQTLGQGPEFLTYFQNEAQLEKSRLLSDRFSAERPKGSFSTLEIQRTEQGDSAMYLCASSLTVAGELFFGEGSRLTVL.

The V and J genes are TRBV5-1 and TRBJ2-2; the match to TRBD1 covers 7 bases. The CDR3 sequence is 15 residues long. Germline V gene sequence: CDR1 SGHRS, CDR2 YFSETQ. V dropped 0 bases and J dropped 3; count of bases not matched to a gene: 2. The CDR3 DNA follows: TGCGCCAGCAGCTTGGGACAGGGATACACCGGGGAGCTGTTTTTT. Amino acid sequence: CASSLGQGYTGELFF.

The rearrangement links TRBV6-4 to TRBJ2-3; 9 bases align to TRBD2. Germline assignment: CDR1 MRHNA and CDR2 SNTAGT. This CDR3 has 16 residues. The ends lost 1 base at V and 4 bases at J; junction bases unmatched: 6. The CDR3 is CASSDLTSGGADTQYF. DNA of the CDR3: TGTGCCAGCAGTGACTTGACTAGCGGAGGCGCAGATACGCAGTATTTT.